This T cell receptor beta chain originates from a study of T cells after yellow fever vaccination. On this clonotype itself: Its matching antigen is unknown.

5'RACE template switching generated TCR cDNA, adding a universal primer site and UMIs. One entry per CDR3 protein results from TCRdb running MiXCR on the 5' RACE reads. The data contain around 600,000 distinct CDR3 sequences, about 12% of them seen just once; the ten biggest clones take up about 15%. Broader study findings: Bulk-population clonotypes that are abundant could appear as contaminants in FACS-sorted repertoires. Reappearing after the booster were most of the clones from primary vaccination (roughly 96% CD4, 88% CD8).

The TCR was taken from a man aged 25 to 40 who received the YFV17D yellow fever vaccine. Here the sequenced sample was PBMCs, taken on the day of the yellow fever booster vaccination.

CDR3 in DNA: TGTGCCAGCAGCCCAGGGCAGCGGGGTTACAATGAGCAGTTCTTC. Its protein is CASSPGQRGYNEQFF. The rearrangement uses TRBV6-4 and TRBJ2-1, with 7 bases aligning to TRBD2. V dropped 6 bases and J dropped 4; count of bases not matched to a gene: 9. CDR1 and CDR2 (germline): MRHNA, SNTAGT. The CDR3 is made up of 15 amino acids.